A selection of T cell receptor beta chains follows, all from one sample in a study of shared clonotypes between healthy human individuals. The repertoire was sequenced with immunoSEQ multiplex PCR; TCRdb's copy has only in-frame clones and lacks some. Of about 2 million clones listed, about 95% are singletons. The sequenced sample consisted of naive CD4+ T cells sorted from blood. The receptors stem from a man younger than 35 in good health. The CDR3 runs from the conserved cysteine through the conserved F or W. A D gene is named only where the DNA matches it firmly. Only part of the rows carry a size: once, few, many, or a class if the clone is expanded.

>TRBV5-4|NA|TRBD2|TRBJ2-1
TGTGCCAGCAGCTTGTGGACTAGCGGGGAGAATGAGCAGTTCTTC
CASSLWTSGENEQFF
>TRBV29-1|NA|NA|TRBJ2-6
TGCAGCGTTGCGGGGCACGGGGTTACTGGGGCCAACGTCCTGACTTTC
CSVAGHGVTGANVLTF
>TRBV10-3|once|TRBD1|TRBJ1-2
TGTGCCATCGGGGGGACAGGGCAGTCCGGGTACTACACCTTC
CAIGGTGQSGYYTF
>TRBV7-9|NA|TRBD1|TRBJ1-4
TGTGCCAGCAGCCCCGGGACAGGGGTCGGTGAAAAACTGTTTTTT
CASSPGTGVGEKLFF
>TRBV7-9|NA|TRBD2|TRBJ2-1
TGTGCCAGCAGCTTAGAGGGACTAGCATACAATGAGCAGTTCTTC
CASSLEGLAYNEQFF
>TRBV6-1|NA|NA|TRBJ2-3
TGTGCCAGCAGTGAATCCCAGGGGGGTAGCACAGATACGCAGTATTTT
CASSESQGGSTDTQYF
>TRBV5-1|NA|NA|TRBJ1-6
TGCGCCAGCAGCTTGGAGCCGCCCAGCTCTCATAATTCACCCCTCCACTTT
CASSLEPPSSHNSPLHF
>TRBV7-3|NA|TRBD2|TRBJ2-5
TGTGCCAGCAGCCCTCAAACCGGGGGGGCCTACGAGACCCAGTACTTC
CASSPQTGGAYETQYF
>TRBV7-2|NA|NA|TRBJ2-7
TGTGCCAGCAGCTCTGAGATAGGGAGCTCCTACGAGCAGTACTTC
CASSSEIGSSYEQYF
>TRBV11-3|NA|NA|TRBJ2-1
TGTGCCAGCAGCTTGGGAATCTCCTACAATGAGCAGTTCTTC
CASSLGISYNEQFF
>TRBV28|NA|TRBD1|TRBJ1-1
TGTGCCAGCGGCCAGGGACAGGTGAACACTGAAGCTTTCTTT
CASGQGQVNTEAFF
>TRBV7-8|NA|NA|TRBJ2-7
TGTGCCAGCAGCCTGACTAGTCTCTACGAGCAGTACTTC
CASSLTSLYEQYF
>TRBV5-4|NA|NA|TRBJ2-4
TGTGCCAGCAGCGCTGGGGGACCTTTGATAGCCAAAAACATTCAGTACTTC
CASSAGGPLIAKNIQYF
>TRBV9|NA|TRBD2|TRBJ2-7
TGTGCCAGCAGCGTAGGACTCCAGCGGGAGCTACCTCAGTACTTC
CASSVGLQRELPQYF